The entry that follows covers one TCR beta chain sequence. No antigen is known for it. This sample stems from a study of cytomegalovirus exposure and HLA in healthy donors. Findings of the study overall: TCR beta sequences reportedly predicted most subjects' HLA-A and HLA-B alleles accurately. The authors enumerated some 170 TCR beta chains as linked to cytomegalovirus. Within the data, a cluster of highly shared sequence variants was likely a sequencing artifact.

Despite likely unrecorded immune exposures, the donors were nominally healthy at the time of sampling. The study ran its PCR with 60 Vbeta and 13 Jbeta primers. Some clones are missing from TCRdb's copy, which holds only in-frame ones; the method was immunoSEQ multiplex PCR. The sample contains about 120,000 clones, over 75% of which appear only once. The V and J ends lost 7 bases and 3 bases respectively, with 13 bases between them. Germline V gene lookup returns CDR1 SNHLY and CDR2 FYNNEI. This CDR3 has 13 residues. Sequencing was performed on PBMCs. The clonotype originates from a woman under 30 in good health and CMV-seronegative. This chain links TRBV2 with TRBJ2-7; TRBD2 might be the D (6 bases). The CDR3 protein is CASTRELYYEQYF. The CDR3 nucleotides are TGTGCCAGCACCCGGGAGCTATACTACGAGCAGTACTTC.